What follows are 5 T cell receptor beta chains derived from one specimen sequenced in a study of T cell responses to AZD1222 COVID-19 vaccine (dated by TCRdb to about 2021). The time point label, as the study defines it: baseline before first vaccination. Libraries were constructed by the immunoSEQ multiplex PCR assay. TCRdb's version of the immuneACCESS table is confined to in-frame rearrangements and falls short of the full clone set. An unresolved V gene accounts for under half of the shortfall where checked; the remainder is of unknown origin. This sample comprises around 97,000 clones, around nine tenths of them detected only once. The ten biggest clones cover approximately 22% of the sample. The source material was peripheral blood, sampled on day 0 of AZD1222 vaccination. These receptors originate from an adult in good health.

V usage is TRBV30 and J usage is TRBJ1-4; D gene unclear. V lost 4 bases and J lost 6, with 15 bases in between. This CDR3 spans 14 amino acids. Germline CDR1 and CDR2: GTSNPN and SVGIG (reference sequence). This CDR3 is CAWTPGRVYEKLFF. CDR3 nucleotide sequence: TGTGCCTGGACCCCGGGGAGGGTTTATGAAAAACTGTTTTTT.

The gene calls are TRBV7-2 and TRBJ1-1, with D perhaps matching TRBD1 (6 bases). Trimming removed 5 bases from V and 2 bases from J, with 12 bases in between. The CDR3 contains 14 residues. Germline CDR1 and CDR2: SGHTA and FQGNSA. The CDR3 DNA reads TGTGCCAGCAGCCGTTGGACAGTCAACACTGAAGCTTTCTTT. It specifies CASSRWTVNTEAFF.

The chain joins TRBV7-2 to TRBJ2-7; TRBD1 might be the D (5 bases). The CDR3 consists of 14 residues. CDR1 and CDR2 (germline): SGHTA, FQGNSA. V lost 1 base and J 7 bases, leaving 14 bases between the germline ends. CDR3 protein: CASSLVGANREQYF. In DNA form, the CDR3 reads TGTGCCAGCAGCTTAGTTGGGGCGAATCGGGAGCAGTACTTC.

The V gene is TRBV2, the J gene TRBJ2-3; 10 bases map to TRBD1. Trimming at V came to 10 bases and at J to 3 bases, leaving 7 bases not matched to a gene. Germline values: CDR1 SNHLY, CDR2 FYNNEI. The CDR3 is 14 amino acids. CDR3 in amino acids: CATFSGQGTDTQYF. CDR3 sequence (DNA): TGTGCCACCTTCTCGGGACAGGGGACAGATACGCAGTATTTT.

CDR3: CASSQTTYNEQFF. As DNA, the CDR3 is TGTGCCAGCAGCCAAACTACCTACAATGAGCAGTTCTTC. J is TRBJ2-1 and V is TRBV4-2, with unresolved D. The CDR3 is 13 amino acids. The ends were cut back, 2 bases at V and 2 bases at J, with 4 bases in the middle. Germline V gene lookup returns CDR1 LGHNA and CDR2 YNFKEQ.